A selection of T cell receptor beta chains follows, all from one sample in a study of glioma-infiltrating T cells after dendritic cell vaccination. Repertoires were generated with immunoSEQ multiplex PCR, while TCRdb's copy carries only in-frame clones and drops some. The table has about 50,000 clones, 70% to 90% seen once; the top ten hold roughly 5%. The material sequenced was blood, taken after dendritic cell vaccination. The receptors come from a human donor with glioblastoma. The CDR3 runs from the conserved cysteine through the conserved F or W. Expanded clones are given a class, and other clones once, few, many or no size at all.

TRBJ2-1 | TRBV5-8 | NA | CASSHGMVAEYNEQFF
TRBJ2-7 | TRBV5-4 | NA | CASSPRGVYEQYF
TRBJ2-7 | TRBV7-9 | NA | CASSFSVTSYEQYF
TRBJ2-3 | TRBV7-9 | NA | CASSPKLRRGDTQYF
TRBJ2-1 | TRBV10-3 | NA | CAIRTSGKSSYNEQFF
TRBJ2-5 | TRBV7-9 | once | CASIEDRGLTQYF
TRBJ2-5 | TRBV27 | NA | CASSFRGTQYF
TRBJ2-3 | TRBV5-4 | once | CASSPLIGTQDTDTQYF
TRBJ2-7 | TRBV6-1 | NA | CASSEAAQSHFYEQYF
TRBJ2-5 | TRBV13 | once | CASSLGRETQYF
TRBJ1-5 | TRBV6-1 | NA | CASSDSQPQHF
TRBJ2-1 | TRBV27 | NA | CASSLARGNEQFF
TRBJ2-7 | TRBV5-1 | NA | CASRTSGTYEQYF
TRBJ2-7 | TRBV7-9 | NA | CASGLRGGYEQYF
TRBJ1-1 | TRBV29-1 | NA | CSAIGQLNTEAFF
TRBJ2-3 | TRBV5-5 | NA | CASSQSGSLSTDTQYF
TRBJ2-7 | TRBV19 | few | CASSSPGTGGYEQYF
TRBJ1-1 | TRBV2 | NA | CASSFRGQRTEAFF
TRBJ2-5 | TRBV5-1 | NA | CASSPGTRPGGGQETQYF
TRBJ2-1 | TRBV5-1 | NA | CASSLEVAQVPYNEQFF
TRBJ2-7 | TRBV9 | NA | CASSVQASSGAPFEQYF
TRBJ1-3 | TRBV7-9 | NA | CASSLSTFSGNTIYF
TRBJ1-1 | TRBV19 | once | CASTQRSRTVSPTEAFF
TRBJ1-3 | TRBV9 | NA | CASAGGSGNTIYF
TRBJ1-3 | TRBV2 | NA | CASSDQGRGGSGNTIYF
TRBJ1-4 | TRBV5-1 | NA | CASRWDSQNEKLFF
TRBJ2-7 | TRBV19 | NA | CASSPYRGRGVYEQYF
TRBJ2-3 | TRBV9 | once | CASSVVPSGRWGTDTQYF
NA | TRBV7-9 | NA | CASSLELLDYEQYF
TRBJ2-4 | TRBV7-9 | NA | CASGLGDIQYF
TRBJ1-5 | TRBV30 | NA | CAWNTGDNQPQHF
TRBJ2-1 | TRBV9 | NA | CASSSLRGSSYNEQFF
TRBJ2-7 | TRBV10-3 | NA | CAISELREQYF
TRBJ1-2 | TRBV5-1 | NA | CASSPGAYGYTF
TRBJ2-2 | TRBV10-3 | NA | CAISVTGELFF
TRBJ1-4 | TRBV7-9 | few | CASSVRTGDEKLFF
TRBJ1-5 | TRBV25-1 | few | CASSERYSNQPQHF
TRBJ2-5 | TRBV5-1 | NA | CASRAGTGGETQYF
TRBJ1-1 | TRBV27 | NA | CASTLTAGVGNTEAFF
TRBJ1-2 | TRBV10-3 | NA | CAISARGGADGYTF
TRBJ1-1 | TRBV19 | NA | CASSIQGMNTEAFF
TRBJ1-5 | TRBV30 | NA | CAWSLGLNQPQHF
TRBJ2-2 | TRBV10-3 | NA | CAIKGGSHTGELFF
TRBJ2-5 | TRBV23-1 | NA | CASSQSRGGTGLGTQYF
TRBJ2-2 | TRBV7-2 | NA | CASAELNTGELFF
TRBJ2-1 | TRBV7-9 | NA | CASSPGVVGNEQFF
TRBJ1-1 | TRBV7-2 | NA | CASSLTYDGDTEAFF
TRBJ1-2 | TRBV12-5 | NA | CASGLGQPGVDGYTF
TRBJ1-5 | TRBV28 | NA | CASSLRGLSNQPQHF
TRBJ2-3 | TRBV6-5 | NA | CASSYRSGSTDTQYF
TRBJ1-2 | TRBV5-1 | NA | CASRWAGGYTF